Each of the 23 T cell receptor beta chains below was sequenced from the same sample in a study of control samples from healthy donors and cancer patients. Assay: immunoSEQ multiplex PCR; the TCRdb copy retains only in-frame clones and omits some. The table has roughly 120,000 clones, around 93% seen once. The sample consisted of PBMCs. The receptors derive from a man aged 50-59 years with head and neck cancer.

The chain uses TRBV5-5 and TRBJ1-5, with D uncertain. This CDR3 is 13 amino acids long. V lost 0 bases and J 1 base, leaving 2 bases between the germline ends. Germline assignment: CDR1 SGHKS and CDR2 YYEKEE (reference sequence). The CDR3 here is CASSLDSNQPQHF. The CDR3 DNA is TGTGCCAGCAGCTTGGACAGCAATCAGCCCCAGCATTTT.

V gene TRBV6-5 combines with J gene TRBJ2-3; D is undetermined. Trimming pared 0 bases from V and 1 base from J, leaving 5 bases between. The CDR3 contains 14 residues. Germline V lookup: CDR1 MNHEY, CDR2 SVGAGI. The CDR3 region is CASSYSQGTDTQYF. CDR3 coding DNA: TGTGCCAGCAGTTACTCGCAGGGCACAGATACGCAGTATTTT.

The CDR3 nucleotides are TGTGCCAGCTCACTCCTCGACAGGGAAGATTCGCTGAGGTCCCAGCATTTT. Translating it yields CASSLLDREDSLRSQHF. This chain joins TRBV18 and TRBJ1-5; 7 bases match TRBD1. The trim removed 4 bases at V and 11 bases at J, leaving 20 bases unmatched. This CDR3 spans 17 amino acids. CDR1 is KGHSH, CDR2 LQKENI, per germline.

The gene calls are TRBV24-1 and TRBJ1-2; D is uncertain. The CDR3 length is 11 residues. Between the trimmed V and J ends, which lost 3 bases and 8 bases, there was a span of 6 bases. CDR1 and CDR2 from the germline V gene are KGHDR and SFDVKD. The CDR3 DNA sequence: TGTGCCACCAGTGATACAAGAGGCTACACCTTC. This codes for CATSDTRGYTF.

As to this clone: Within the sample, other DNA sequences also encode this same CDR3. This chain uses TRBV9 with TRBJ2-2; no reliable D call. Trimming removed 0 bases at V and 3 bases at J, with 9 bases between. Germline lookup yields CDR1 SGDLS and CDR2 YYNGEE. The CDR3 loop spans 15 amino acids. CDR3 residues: CASSVGGPDTGELFF. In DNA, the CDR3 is TGTGCCAGCAGCGTAGGGGGTCCGGACACCGGGGAGCTGTTTTTT.

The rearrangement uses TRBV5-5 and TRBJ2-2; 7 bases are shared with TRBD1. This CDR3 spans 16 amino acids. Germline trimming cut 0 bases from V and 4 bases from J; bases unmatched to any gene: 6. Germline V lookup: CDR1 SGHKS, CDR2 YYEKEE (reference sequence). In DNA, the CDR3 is TGTGCCAGCAGCTTGGGTGACAGGGTGGGCACCGGGGAGCTGTTTTTT. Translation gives CASSLGDRVGTGELFF.

The CDR3 DNA reads as TGTGCCAGCAGTTACTCGGGGGGATCATCAAACTATGGCTACACCTTC. Translated: CASSYSGGSSNYGYTF. The rearrangement links TRBV6-5 to TRBJ1-2; D may be TRBD1 (5 bases). The ends were cut back, 0 bases at V and 2 bases at J, with 13 bases in the middle. From germline, CDR1 is MNHEY and CDR2 SVGAGI. This CDR3 region has 16 residues.

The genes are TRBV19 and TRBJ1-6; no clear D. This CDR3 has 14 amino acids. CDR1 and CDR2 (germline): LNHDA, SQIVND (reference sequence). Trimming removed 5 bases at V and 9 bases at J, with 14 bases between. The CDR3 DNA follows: TGTGCCAGTAGTGCATATTTTGGGATTTCACCCCTCCACTTT. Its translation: CASSAYFGISPLHF.

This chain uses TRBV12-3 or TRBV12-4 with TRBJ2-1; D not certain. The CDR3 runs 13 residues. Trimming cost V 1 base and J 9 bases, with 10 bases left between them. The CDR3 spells CASSLVVGIEQFF. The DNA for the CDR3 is TGTGCCAGCAGTTTAGTGGTAGGGATTGAGCAGTTCTTC.

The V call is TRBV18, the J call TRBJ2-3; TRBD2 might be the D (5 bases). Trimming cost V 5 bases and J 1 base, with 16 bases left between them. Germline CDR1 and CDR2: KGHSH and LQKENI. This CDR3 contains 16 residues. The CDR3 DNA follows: TGTGCCAGCTCAACCTCGTCTGGCGGGCGCACAGATACGCAGTATTTT. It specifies CASSTSSGGRTDTQYF.

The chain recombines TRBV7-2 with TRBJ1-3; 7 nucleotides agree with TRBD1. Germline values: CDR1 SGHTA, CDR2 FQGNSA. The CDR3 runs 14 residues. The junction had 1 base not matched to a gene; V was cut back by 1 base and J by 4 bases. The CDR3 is CASSLGQGGNTIYF. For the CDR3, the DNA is TGTGCCAGCAGCTTAGGACAGGGAGGAAACACCATATATTTT.

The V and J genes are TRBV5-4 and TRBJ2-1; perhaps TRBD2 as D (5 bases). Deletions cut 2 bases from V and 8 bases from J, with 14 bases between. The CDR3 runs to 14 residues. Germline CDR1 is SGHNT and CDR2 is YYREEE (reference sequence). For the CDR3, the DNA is TGTGCCAGCAGCTTCGGGGTTTTTTTGGATGAGCAGTTCTTC. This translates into CASSFGVFLDEQFF. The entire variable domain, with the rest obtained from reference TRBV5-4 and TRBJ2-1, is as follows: ETGVTQSPTHLIKTRGQQVTLRCSSQSGHNTVSWYQQALGQGPQFIFQYYREEENGRGNFPPRFSGLQFPNYSSELNVNALELDDSALYLCASSFGVFLDEQFFGPGTRLTVL.

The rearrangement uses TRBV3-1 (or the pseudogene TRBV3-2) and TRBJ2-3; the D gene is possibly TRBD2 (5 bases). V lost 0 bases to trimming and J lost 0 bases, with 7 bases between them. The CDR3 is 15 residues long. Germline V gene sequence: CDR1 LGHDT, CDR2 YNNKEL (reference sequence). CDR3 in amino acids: CASSQEGGSTDTQYF. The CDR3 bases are TGTGCCAGCAGCCAAGAAGGAGGAAGCACAGATACGCAGTATTTT.

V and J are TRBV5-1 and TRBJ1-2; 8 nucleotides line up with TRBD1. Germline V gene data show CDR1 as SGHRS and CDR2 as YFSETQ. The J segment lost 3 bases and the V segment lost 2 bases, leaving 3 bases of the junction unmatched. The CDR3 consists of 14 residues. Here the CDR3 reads CASSFTGGDYGYTF. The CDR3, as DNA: TGCGCCAGCAGCTTCACAGGGGGTGACTATGGCTACACCTTC.

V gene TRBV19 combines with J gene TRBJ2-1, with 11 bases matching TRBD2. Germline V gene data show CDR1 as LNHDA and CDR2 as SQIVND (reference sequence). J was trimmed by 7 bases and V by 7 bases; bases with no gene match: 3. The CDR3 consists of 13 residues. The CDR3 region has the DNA TGTGCCAGTACCAGACTAGCGGGGAATGAGCAGTTCTTC. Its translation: CASTRLAGNEQFF.

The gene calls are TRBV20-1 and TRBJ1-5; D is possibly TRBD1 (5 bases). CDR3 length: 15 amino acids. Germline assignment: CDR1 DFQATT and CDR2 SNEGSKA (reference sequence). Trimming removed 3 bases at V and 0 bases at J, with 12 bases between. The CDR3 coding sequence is TGCAGTGCTAGTGTCCCGGGACCTAGCAATCAGCCCCAGCATTTT. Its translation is CSASVPGPSNQPQHF.

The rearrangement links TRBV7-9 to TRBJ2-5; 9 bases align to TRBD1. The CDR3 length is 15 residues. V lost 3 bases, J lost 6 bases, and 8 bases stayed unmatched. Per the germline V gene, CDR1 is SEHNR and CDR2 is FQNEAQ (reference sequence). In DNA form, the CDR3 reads TGTGCCAGCAGCTTGCTGGGGACAGGGCCGAAGACCCAGTACTTC. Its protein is CASSLLGTGPKTQYF.

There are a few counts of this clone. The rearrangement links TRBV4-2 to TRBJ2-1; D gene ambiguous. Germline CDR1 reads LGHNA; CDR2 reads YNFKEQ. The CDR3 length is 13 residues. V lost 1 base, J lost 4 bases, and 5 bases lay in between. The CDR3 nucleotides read TGTGCCAGCAGCCAAGCGGAGTACAATGAGCAGTTCTTC. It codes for CASSQAEYNEQFF.

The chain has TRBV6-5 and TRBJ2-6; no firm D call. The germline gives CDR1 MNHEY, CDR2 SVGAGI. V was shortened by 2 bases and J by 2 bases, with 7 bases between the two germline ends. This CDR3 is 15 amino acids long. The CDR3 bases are TGTGCCAGCAGTTACGTTGATGCTGGGGCCAACGTCCTGACTTTC. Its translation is CASSYVDAGANVLTF.

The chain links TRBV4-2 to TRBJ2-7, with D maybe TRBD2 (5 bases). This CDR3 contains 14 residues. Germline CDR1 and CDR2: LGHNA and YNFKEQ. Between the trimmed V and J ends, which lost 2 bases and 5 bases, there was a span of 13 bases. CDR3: CASSQSTGWNEQYF. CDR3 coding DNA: TGTGCCAGCAGCCAATCGACGGGGTGGAACGAGCAGTACTTC.

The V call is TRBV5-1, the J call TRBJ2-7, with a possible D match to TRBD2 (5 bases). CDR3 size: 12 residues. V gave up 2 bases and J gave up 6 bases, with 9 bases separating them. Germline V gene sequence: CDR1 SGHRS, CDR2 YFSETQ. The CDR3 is CASSLEGGEQYF. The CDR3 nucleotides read TGCGCCAGCAGCTTAGAGGGTGGCGAGCAGTACTTC.

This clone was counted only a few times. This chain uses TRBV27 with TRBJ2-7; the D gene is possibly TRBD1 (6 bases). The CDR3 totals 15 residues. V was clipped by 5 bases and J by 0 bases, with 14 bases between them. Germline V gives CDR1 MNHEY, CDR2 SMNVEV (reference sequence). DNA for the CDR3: TGTGCCAGCAGTCCGAGGGGGTTACTCTCCTACGAGCAGTACTTC. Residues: CASSPRGLLSYEQYF.

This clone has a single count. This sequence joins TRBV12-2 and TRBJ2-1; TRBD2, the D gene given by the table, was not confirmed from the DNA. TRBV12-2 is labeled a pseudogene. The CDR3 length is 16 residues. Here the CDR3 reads CASRIPEGGGVYEQFF. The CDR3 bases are TGTGCAAGTCGCATCCCGGAGGGCGGGGGGGTCTATGAGCAGTTCTTC.